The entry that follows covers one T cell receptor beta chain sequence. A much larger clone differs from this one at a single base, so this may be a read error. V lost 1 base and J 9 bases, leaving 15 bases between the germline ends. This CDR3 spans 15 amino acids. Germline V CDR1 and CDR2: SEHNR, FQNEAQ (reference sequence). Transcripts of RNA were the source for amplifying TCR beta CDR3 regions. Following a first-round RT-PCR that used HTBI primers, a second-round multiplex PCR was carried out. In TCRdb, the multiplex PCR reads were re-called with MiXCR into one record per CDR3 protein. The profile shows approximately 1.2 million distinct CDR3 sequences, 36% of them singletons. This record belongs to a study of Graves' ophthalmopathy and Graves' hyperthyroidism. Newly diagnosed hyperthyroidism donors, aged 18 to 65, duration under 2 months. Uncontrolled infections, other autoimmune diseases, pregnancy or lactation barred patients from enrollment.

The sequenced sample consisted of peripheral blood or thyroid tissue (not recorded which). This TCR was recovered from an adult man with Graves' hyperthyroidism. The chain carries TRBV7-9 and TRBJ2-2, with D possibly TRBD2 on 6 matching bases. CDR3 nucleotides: TGTGCCAGCAGCTTAGGGACTACAGAGCACCGGGAGCTGTTTTTT. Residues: CASSLGTTEHRELFF.